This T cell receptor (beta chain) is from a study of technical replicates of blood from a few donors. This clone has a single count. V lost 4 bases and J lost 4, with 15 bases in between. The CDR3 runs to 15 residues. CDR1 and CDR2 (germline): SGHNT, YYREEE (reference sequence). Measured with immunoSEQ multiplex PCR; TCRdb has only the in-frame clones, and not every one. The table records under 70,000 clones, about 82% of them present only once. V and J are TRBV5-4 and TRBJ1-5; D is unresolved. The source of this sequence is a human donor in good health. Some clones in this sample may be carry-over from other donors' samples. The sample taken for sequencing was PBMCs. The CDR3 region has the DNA TGTGCCAGCAGCATTGGTCCGGAGTTAAATCAGCCCCAGCATTTT. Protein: CASSIGPELNQPQHF.